The clone carrying this TCR beta chain was seen only a few times. The antigen is unknown. Libraries were prepared by immunoSEQ multiplex PCR; TCRdb keeps only in-frame clonotypes and omits some of them. The sample records around 49,000 clones, nearly 80% being singletons. The sample belongs to a study of OX40 agonist ivuxolimab in advanced cancers. Study context: Aged about 20 to 80 with a mean of 60 years, they were around 79% male.

The junction had 5 bases not matched to a gene; V was cut back by 5 bases and J by 6 bases. This CDR3 region has 14 residues. CDR1 SGHTA and CDR2 FQGNSA come from the germline V gene. Study-wide findings and caveats: In the expanded peripheral T cells, antigen specificity was never determined.

The chain links TRBV7-2 to TRBJ1-4; 8 positions match TRBD1. The sequence derives from an adult with an advanced solid tumor such as melanoma, head and neck, liver or kidney cancer. The sequencing here drew on CD4+ or CD8+ T cells sorted from blood, taken in a trial of the OX40 agonist ivuxolimab. The CDR3 sequence: CASSVQGVDEKLFF. The CDR3, as DNA: TGTGCCAGCAGCGTACAGGGGGTAGATGAAAAACTGTTTTTT.